The clone carrying this T cell receptor beta chain was seen ten or more times. Germline V gene lookup returns CDR1 SNHLY and CDR2 FYNNEI. Deletions cut 1 base from V and 3 bases from J, with 4 bases between. The CDR3 runs 13 residues. RNA transcripts were the template for amplifying TCR beta CDR3 regions. Primed by the HTBI set, a first-round RT-PCR was run on the TCR CDR3. TCRdb itself ran the multiplex PCR reads through MiXCR, one entry per CDR3 protein. The table shows under 350,000 distinct CDR3 sequences, with 25% occurring only once. The data were taken from a study of T cells in Graves' hyperthyroidism and ophthalmopathy.

The J gene is TRBJ1-5, the V gene TRBV2; unclear D gene. The TCR was taken from a man aged 35 to 55 with Graves' hyperthyroidism that later progressed to Graves' ophthalmopathy. Sequenced input: blood. The CDR3 is CASSEGINQPQHF. The DNA for the CDR3 is TGTGCCAGCAGTGAAGGGATCAATCAGCCCCAGCATTTT. Full variable domain (missing parts from reference TRBV2 and TRBJ1-5): EPEVTQTPSHQVTQMGQEVILRCVPISNHLYFYWYRQILGQKVEFLVSFYNNEISEKSEIFDDQFSVERPDGSNFTLKIRSTKLEDSAMYFCASSEGINQPQHFGDGTRLSIL.